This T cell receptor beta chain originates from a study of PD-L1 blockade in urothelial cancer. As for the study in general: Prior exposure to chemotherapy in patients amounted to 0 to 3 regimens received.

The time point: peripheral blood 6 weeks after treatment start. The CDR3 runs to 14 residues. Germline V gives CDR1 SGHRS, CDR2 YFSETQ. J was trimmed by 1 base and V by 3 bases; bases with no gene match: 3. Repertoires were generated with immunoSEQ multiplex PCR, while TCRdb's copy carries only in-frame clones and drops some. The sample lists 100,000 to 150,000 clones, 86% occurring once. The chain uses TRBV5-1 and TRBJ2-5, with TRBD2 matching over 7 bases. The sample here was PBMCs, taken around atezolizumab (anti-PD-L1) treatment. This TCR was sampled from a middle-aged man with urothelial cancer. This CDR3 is CASSSGTIQETQYF. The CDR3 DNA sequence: TGCGCCAGCAGCTCCGGGACTATCCAAGAGACCCAGTACTTC.